Listed below are T cell receptor beta chains from one sample, sequenced in a study of shared clonotypes between healthy human individuals. Measured with immunoSEQ multiplex PCR; TCRdb has only the in-frame clones, and not every one. The sample holds around 980,000 clones, around 82% seen once. Sequenced input: memory CD4+ T cells from PBMCs. These receptors came from a man aged 18 to 29 in good health. Some clones in this sample may be carry-over from other donors' samples. The CDR3 runs from the conserved cysteine through the conserved F or W. A D gene is named only where the DNA matches it firmly. Size is stated for part of the rows, as once, few or many counts, or as a class when the clone is expanded.

cdr3_nt cdr3_aa d_call j_call clone_size v_call
TGTGCCAGCAGCTTAGGCAGGGCCTCCTACAATGAGCAGTTCTTC CASSLGRASYNEQFF . TRBJ2-1 few TRBV7-9
TGTGCCAGCAGGGGGACGGACGGCTATGGCTACACCTTC CASRGTDGYGYTF . TRBJ1-2 . TRBV2
TGTGCCAGCAGCCAGGGACCCGCTCAAGGAAACACCATATATTTT CASSQGPAQGNTIYF . TRBJ1-3 . TRBV7-9
TGTGCCAGTTTAACCATAGCGGGAGGGCGGAAAGAGACCCAGTACTTC CASLTIAGGRKETQYF TRBD2 TRBJ2-5 . TRBV28
TGTGCCAGCAGCTTAGGGCCCTTCGGGCAGGGATCCTACGAGCAGTACTTC CASSLGPFGQGSYEQYF . TRBJ2-7 . TRBV7-6
TGTGCCAGCAGCCCCTCCAGGGTTCCCGAGACCCAGTACTTC CASSPSRVPETQYF . TRBJ2-5 . TRBV7-8
TGCGCCAGCAGCCAGGGCGGGGAGGAGGGAGCAGATACGCAGTATTTT CASSQGGEEGADTQYF . TRBJ2-3 few TRBV4-1
TGTGCCATTAGATTTGACATTAGCACCGGGGAGCTGTTTTTT CAIRFDISTGELFF . TRBJ2-2 many TRBV10-3
TGTGCCAGCAGTGAAGGACAGACCTATGGCTACACCTTC CASSEGQTYGYTF . TRBJ1-2 . TRBV6-1
TGTGCCAGTAGTTATCTAGCGGGAGTGGCGACAGATACGCAGTATTTT CASSYLAGVATDTQYF TRBD2 TRBJ2-3 . TRBV19
TGCAGCGCCTGGGTGGGCGGGGGTTTAGAGACCCAGTACTTC CSAWVGGGLETQYF TRBD2 TRBJ2-5 . TRBV29-1
TGTGCCAGTAGTAGCGGGGACATTCAGTACTTC CASSSGDIQYF . TRBJ2-4 . TRBV19
TGTGCCAGTAGTACCCCGGGGCAGACCCAGTACTTC CASSTPGQTQYF . TRBJ2-5 . TRBV19
TGTGTCGCAACAGGACGGGGGTGGGGTGAAAAACTGTTTTTT CVATGRGWGEKLFF . TRBJ1-4 . TRBV28
TGTGCCAGCAGCATTGACCCCGGCGGCAATGAGCAGTTCTTC CASSIDPGGNEQFF . TRBJ2-1 once TRBV7-3
TGTGCCAGCAGCCAAGGGGGGGCTGCTTACAATGAGCAGTTCTTC CASSQGGAAYNEQFF . TRBJ2-1 . TRBV14
TGCGCCAGCAGCCAAGAGGAGACTAGCGGGTACAATGAGCAGTTCTTC CASSQEETSGYNEQFF TRBD2 TRBJ2-1 . TRBV4-1
TGTGCCAGCAGTTACGAAGAGACCCAGTACTTC CASSYEETQYF . TRBJ2-5 few TRBV2
TGTGCCTGGAGTATAGACAGGGCCGGGGATACGCAGTATTTT CAWSIDRAGDTQYF TRBD1 TRBJ2-3 . TRBV30
TGCGCCAGCAGCGAACACTCCGACCAAGAGACCCAGTACTTC CASSEHSDQETQYF . TRBJ2-5 . TRBV5-1
TGTGCCAGCAGATTGGGGGACAGGGAAGCTTTCTTT CASRLGDREAFF TRBD1 TRBJ1-1 . TRBV6-5
TGTGCCAGCTCACCCGGGGTAGCGGGTTACGGCACAGATACGCAGTATTTT CASSPGVAGYGTDTQYF TRBD2 TRBJ2-3 . TRBV18
TGTGCCAGCAGCTTAGTTCGCAGGGGGCTTGAGACCCAGTACTTC CASSLVRRGLETQYF TRBD1 TRBJ2-5 . TRBV13
TGCGCCAGCAGTCGGTCTTTAGGAGGTCAGCCCCAGCATTTT CASSRSLGGQPQHF . TRBJ1-5 once TRBV5-1
TGTGCCAGCAGTTTACCCCGGCCACCCCTCTACGAGCAGTACTTC CASSLPRPPLYEQYF . TRBJ2-7 . TRBV28
TGCGCCAGCAGCCCGGACAGTAGGAATCAGCCCCAGCATTTT CASSPDSRNQPQHF . TRBJ1-5 . TRBV5-1
TGTGCCAGCTCACCAGCAGGGAGGGGGGCTCGCGAGCAGTACTTC CASSPAGRGAREQYF . TRBJ2-7 . TRBV18
TGTGCCAGCAGCCCAATTGGACAGGGCACAGATACGCAGTATTTT CASSPIGQGTDTQYF TRBD1 TRBJ2-3 . TRBV28
TGTGCCAGCAGTTCTAATAGAGGAGGGCTTAACAACGAGCAGTTCTTC CASSSNRGGLNNEQFF . TRBJ2-1 . TRBV6-5
TGTGCCTGGAGGGGAGACAGGAGCAATCAGCCCCAGCATTTT CAWRGDRSNQPQHF . TRBJ1-5 . TRBV30
TGTGCCAGCAGCTTGTGGACTAGCGGGAGCGACACCGGGGAGCTGTTTTTT CASSLWTSGSDTGELFF TRBD2 TRBJ2-2 . TRBV7-2
TGTGCCAGCAGATATTGGGACGTAGCCTACGAGCAGTACTTC CASRYWDVAYEQYF . TRBJ2-7 . TRBV2